A single sample gave rise to the 8 T cell receptor beta chains below, sequenced in a study of T cell responses to AZD1222 COVID-19 vaccine. Repertoires were generated with immunoSEQ multiplex PCR, while TCRdb's copy carries only in-frame clones and drops some. The sample holds about 140,000 clones, 85% to 90% seen once. The starting material was peripheral blood, obtained on day 0 of AZD1222 vaccination. The receptors stem from an adult in good health.

The chain joins TRBV2 to TRBJ2-3, with a tentative D call TRBD2 (6 bases). Germline-derived CDR1 and CDR2 are SNHLY and FYNNEI. V was trimmed by 6 bases and J by 0 bases, leaving 16 bases between them. This CDR3 comprises 16 residues. CDR3 in DNA: TGTGCCAGCAGGGAACGGGACTCGGTTAGCACAGATACGCAGTATTTT. This translates into CASRERDSVSTDTQYF.

J is TRBJ2-1 and V is TRBV21-1; the listed D gene, TRBD2, was not tested against the DNA. TRBV21-1 is noted as a pseudogene. This CDR3 region has 16 residues. The CDR3 region has the DNA TGTGCCAGCAGCAATATAGCGGGAGGGGACTACAATGAGCAGTTCTTC. It codes for CASSNIAGGDYNEQFF.

This clone occurred a few times. V and J are TRBV4-2 and TRBJ1-1; 8 positions agree with TRBD1. V was clipped by 4 bases and J by 1 base; unmatched bases: 5. The V gene's germline CDR1 is LGHNA and CDR2 YNFKEQ. This CDR3 region has 15 residues. CDR3: CASSPGQGQNTEAFF. The CDR3 DNA is TGTGCCAGCAGCCCCGGACAGGGCCAGAACACTGAAGCTTTCTTT.

The chain joins TRBV28 to TRBJ1-4; D is possibly TRBD1 (5 bases). The CDR3 spans 16 residues. Trimming shortened V by 5 bases and J by 7 bases, and 20 bases separated the two germline ends. The germline V gene has CDR1 MDHEN and CDR2 SYDVKM. The CDR3 coding sequence is TGTGCCAGCAGTGGGACCCAAGGGGCCAGAGGTGAAAAACTGTTTTTT. This sequence encodes CASSGTQGARGEKLFF.

The CDR3 DNA sequence: TGTGCCATCACACAGTCAGAAGGATACGAGCAGTACTTC. It translates to CAITQSEGYEQYF. The rearrangement links TRBV10-3 to TRBJ2-7; D is ambiguous. Per the germline V gene, CDR1 is ENHRY and CDR2 is SYGVKD. Deletions cut 7 bases from V and 4 bases from J, with 14 bases between. The length of the CDR3 is 13 residues.

This sequence joins TRBV12-3 or TRBV12-4 and TRBJ1-5; D gene ambiguous. The CDR3 has 13 residues. V lost 0 bases to trimming and J lost 4 bases, with 4 bases between them. The CDR3 DNA reads as TGTGCCAGCAGTTTAGCGGCAAATCAGCCCCAGCATTTT. Translated, it gives CASSLAANQPQHF.

The chain recombines TRBV7-2 with TRBJ2-3; 7 bases match TRBD2. Germline CDR1 reads SGHTA; CDR2 reads FQGNSA. The CDR3 covers 15 residues. Trimming at V came to 6 bases and at J to 3 bases, leaving 9 bases not matched to a gene. The CDR3 loop reads CASRPAGLLTDTQYF. In DNA form, the CDR3 reads TGTGCCAGCAGACCAGCGGGACTTCTAACAGATACGCAGTATTTT.

The chain links TRBV28 to TRBJ2-7; D uncertain. Germline lookup yields CDR1 MDHEN and CDR2 SYDVKM. Trimming stripped 5 bases from V and 1 base from J, with 9 bases between. CDR3 length: 13 amino acids. The CDR3: CASSALNSYEQYF. CDR3 coding DNA: TGTGCCAGCAGTGCTCTTAATTCCTACGAGCAGTACTTC.